The following is a TCR beta chain sequence with its context. The repertoire was sequenced with immunoSEQ multiplex PCR; TCRdb's copy has only in-frame clones and lacks some. The top ten clones hold approximately 0.37% of a sample with 2 million to 3 million clones, under 95% of them seen once. V was pared by 4 bases and J by 6 bases, with 8 bases of the junction left unmatched. CDR3 length: 16 residues. The germline V gene has CDR1 SEHNR and CDR2 FQNEAQ (reference sequence). This sample stems from a study of shared clonotypes between healthy human individuals. This TCR was recovered from a man aged 18 to 30 in good health. Some clones in this sample may be carry-over from other donors' samples. This sequence joins TRBV7-9 and TRBJ2-1; 11 bases align to TRBD2. Sequenced input: naive CD4+ T cells from PBMCs. The subset was: CD45RA+ positively selected. The CDR3 loop is CASSSWGSGRANEQFF. Here the CDR3 DNA reads TGTGCCAGCAGCTCCTGGGGTAGCGGGAGGGCCAATGAGCAGTTCTTC.